Sequencing of this TCR beta chain was carried out in a study of T cells in localized non-small cell lung cancer. Study outcomes and limitations: Adjacent lung tissue had a median around 50 of the top 100 clones found in the tumor.

A few counts support this clone. The antigen is unknown. With 5 bases removed from V and 5 bases from J, the gap between germline ends came to 22 bases. CDR1 and CDR2 (germline): MDHEN, SYDVKM. The CDR3 runs to 17 residues. Only in-frame clones appear in the TCRdb table, and some are missing; sequencing was by immunoSEQ multiplex PCR. This sample has about 1,100 clones, with about a fifth found just once. This receptor was identified in a female donor over 55 with stage I squamous cell lung carcinoma. The rearrangement links TRBV28 to TRBJ2-1; D is possibly TRBD1 (5 bases). Specimen: normal lung tissue next to the tumor, collected before any cancer treatment. The CDR3 DNA reads as TGTGCCAGCAGTCCACCCCCTGGGCAGGGAAGCAACAATGAGCAGTTCTTC. Protein sequence: CASSPPPGQGSNNEQFF.